A selection of T cell receptor beta chains follows, all from one sample in a study of T cell repertoires in cytomegalovirus infection. MiXCR was run by TCRdb on the reads, yielding one entry per CDR3 protein. Of a few hundred thousand distinct CDR3 sequences listed, roughly 15% are singletons. Sequenced input: PBMCs. The receptor source for this set is a human donor in good health (CMV status not recorded). Some clones in this sample may be carry-over from other donors' samples. CDR3s include the opening cysteine and the closing phenylalanine or tryptophan. D genes are given only for firm matches. Size values are once, few and many counts, or a class for expanded clones, and some rows have none.

clone_size j_call v_call d_call cdr3_nt cdr3_aa
many TRBJ2-4 TRBV28 - TGTGCCAGCAGCTCCCCCCCAGGAGGCATTCAGTACTTC CASSSPPGGIQYF
- TRBJ2-7 TRBV25-1 - TGTGCCATGAGAACGGGACGGAGCTACGAGCAGTACTTC CAMRTGRSYEQYF
many TRBJ2-7 TRBV6-2/TRBV6-3 - TGTGCCAGCAGTTACCCCCGGACAGTTTACTACGAGCAGTACTTC CASSYPRTVYYEQYF
many TRBJ2-7 TRBV7-9 TRBD1 TGTGCCAGCAGCCAGGGTGGGACAGGGGGCTACGAGCAGTACTTC CASSQGGTGGYEQYF
many TRBJ2-3 TRBV11-3 TRBD2 TGTGCCAGCAGCTCAGTAGCGGGGGAAGGCTCAGATACGCAGTATTTT CASSSVAGEGSDTQYF
few TRBJ2-1 TRBV6-2/TRBV6-3 TRBD2 TGTGCCATCAACCAAGGAGGGGGGACTAGCGGGAGACGGACCTACAATGAGCAGTTCTTC CAINQGGGTSGRRTYNEQFF
few TRBJ2-5 TRBV19 - TGTGCCAGTAGTATGGGCGGCCGGGGGTCCCAGTACTTC CASSMGGRGSQYF
few TRBJ2-7 TRBV28 TRBD2 TGTGCCAGCGAATCAAAGGGGGCTAGCGGGGGCTTTTCCTACGAGCAGTACTTC CASESKGASGGFSYEQYF
few TRBJ1-5 TRBV20-1 TRBD1 TGCAGTGCTAGAGTGACAGGGGTGGATCAGCCCCAGCATTTT CSARVTGVDQPQHF
- TRBJ1-1 TRBV2 - TGTGCCAGCGATGGGCCTGATATTAACACTGAAGCTTTCTTT CASDGPDINTEAFF